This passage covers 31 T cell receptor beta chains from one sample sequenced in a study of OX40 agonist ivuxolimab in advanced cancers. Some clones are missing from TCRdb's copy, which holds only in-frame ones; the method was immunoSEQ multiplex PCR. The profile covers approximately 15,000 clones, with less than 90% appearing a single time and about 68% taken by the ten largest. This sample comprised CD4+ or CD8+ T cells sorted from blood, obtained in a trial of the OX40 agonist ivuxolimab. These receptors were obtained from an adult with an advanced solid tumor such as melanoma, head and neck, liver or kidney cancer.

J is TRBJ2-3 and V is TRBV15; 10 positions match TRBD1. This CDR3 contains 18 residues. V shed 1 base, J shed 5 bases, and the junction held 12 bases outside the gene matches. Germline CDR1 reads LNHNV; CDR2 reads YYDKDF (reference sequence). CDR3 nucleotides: TGTGCCACCAGCAGAGGCATTCAGGGACAGGGGTTTAGAGATACGCAGTATTTT. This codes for CATSRGIQGQGFRDTQYF.

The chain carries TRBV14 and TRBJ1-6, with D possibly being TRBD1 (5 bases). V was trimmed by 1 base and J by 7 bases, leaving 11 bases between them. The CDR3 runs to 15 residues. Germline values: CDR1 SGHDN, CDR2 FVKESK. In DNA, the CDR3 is TGTGCCAGCAGCCAAGCTCCAGGGTGGAATTCACCCCTCCACTTT. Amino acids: CASSQAPGWNSPLHF.

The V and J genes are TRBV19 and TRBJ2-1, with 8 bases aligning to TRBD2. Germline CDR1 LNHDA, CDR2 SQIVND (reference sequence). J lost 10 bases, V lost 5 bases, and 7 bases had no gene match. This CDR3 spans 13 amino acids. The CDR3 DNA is TGTGCCAGTAGTTTCGGACTAGCCGACGAGCAGTTCTTC. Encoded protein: CASSFGLADEQFF.

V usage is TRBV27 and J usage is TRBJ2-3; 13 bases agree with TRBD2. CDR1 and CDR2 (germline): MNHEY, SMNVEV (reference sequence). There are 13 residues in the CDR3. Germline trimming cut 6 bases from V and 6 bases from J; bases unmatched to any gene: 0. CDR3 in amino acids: CASRGLAGDTQYF. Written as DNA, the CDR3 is TGTGCCAGCAGGGGACTAGCGGGGGATACGCAGTATTTT.

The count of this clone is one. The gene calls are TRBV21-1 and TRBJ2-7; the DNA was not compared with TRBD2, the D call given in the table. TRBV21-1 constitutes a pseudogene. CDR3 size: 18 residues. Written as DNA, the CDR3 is TGTGCCAGCACCCTAAAGGGGCCTAGCGGGGGGGCTCCTTACGAGCAGTACTTC. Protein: CASTLKGPSGGAPYEQYF.

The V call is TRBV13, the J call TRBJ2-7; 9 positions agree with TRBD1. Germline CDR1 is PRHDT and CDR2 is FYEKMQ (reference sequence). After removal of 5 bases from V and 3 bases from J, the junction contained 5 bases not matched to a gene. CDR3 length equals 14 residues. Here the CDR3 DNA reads TGTGCCAGCAGCCCGGGACAGGGTGACTACGAGCAGTACTTC. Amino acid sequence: CASSPGQGDYEQYF.

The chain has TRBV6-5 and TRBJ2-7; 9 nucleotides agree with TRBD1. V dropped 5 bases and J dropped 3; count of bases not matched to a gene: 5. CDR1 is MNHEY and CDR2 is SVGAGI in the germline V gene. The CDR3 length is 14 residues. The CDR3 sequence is CASSERDRVYEQYF. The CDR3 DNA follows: TGTGCCAGCAGTGAGCGGGACAGGGTCTACGAGCAGTACTTC.

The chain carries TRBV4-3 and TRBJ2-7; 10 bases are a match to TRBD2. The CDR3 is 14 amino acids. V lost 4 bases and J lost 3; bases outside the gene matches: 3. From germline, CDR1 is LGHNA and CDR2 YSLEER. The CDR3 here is CASSPSGGDYEQYF. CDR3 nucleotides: TGCGCCAGCAGCCCCAGCGGGGGGGACTACGAGCAGTACTTC.

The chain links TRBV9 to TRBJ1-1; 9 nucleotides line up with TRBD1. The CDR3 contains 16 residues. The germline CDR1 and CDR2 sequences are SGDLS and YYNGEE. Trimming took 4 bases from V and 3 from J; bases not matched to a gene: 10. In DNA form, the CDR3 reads TGTGCCAGCAGCCCCCCTCCGGGACAGGGTTACACTGAAGCTTTCTTT. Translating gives CASSPPPGQGYTEAFF.

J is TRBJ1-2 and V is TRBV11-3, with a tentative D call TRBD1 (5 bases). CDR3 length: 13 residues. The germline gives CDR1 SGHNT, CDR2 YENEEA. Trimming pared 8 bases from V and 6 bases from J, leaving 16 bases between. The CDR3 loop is CASHEPGQHGYTF. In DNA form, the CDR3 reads TGTGCCAGCCACGAACCGGGGCAACATGGCTACACCTTC.

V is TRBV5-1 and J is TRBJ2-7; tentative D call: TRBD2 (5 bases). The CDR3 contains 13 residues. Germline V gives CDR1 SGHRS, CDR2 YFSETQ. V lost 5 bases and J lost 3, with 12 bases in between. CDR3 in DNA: TGCGCCAGCAGTTCGTACAGCGGCTACGAGCAGTACTTC. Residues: CASSSYSGYEQYF.

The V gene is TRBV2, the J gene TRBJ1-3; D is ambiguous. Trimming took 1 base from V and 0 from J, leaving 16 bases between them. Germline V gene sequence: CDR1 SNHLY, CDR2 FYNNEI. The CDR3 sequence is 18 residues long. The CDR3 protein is CASSEGDSGPHSGNTIYF. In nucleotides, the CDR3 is TGTGCCAGCAGTGAAGGGGATTCAGGCCCACACTCTGGAAACACCATATATTTT.

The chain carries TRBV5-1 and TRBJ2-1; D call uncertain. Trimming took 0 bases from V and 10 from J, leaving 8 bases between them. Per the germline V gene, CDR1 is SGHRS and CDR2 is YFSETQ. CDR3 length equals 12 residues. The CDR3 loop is CASSLVIWEQFF. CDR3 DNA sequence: TGCGCCAGCAGCTTGGTCATTTGGGAGCAGTTCTTC. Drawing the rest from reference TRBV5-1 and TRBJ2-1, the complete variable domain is KAGVTQTPRYLIKTRGQQVTLSCSPISGHRSVSWYQQTPGQGLQFLFEYFSETQRNKGNFPGRFSGRQFSNSRSEMNVSTLELGDSALYLCASSLVIWEQFFGPGTRLTVL.

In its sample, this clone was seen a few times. DNA for the CDR3: TGTGCCAGCAGTGAAAGCGAGAACACTGAAGCTTTCTTT. It specifies CASSESENTEAFF. This sequence joins TRBV6-1 and TRBJ1-1; D call uncertain. This CDR3 is 13 amino acids long. CDR1 is MNHNS and CDR2 is SASEGT in the germline V gene. Deletions cut 2 bases from V and 1 base from J, with 5 bases between.

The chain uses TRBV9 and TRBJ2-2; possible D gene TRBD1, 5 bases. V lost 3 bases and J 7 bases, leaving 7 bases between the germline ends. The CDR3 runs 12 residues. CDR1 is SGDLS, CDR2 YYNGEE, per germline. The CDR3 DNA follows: TGTGCCAGCAGCGCAGGGCTCGGGGAGCTGTTTTTT. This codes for CASSAGLGELFF.

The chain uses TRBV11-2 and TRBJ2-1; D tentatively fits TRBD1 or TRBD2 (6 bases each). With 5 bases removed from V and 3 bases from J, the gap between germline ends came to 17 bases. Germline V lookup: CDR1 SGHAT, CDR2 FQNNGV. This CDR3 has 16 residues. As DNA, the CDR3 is TGTGCCAGCAGCCCCGCCGGGGGCGGGGTCTACAATGAGCAGTTCTTC. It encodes CASSPAGGGVYNEQFF.

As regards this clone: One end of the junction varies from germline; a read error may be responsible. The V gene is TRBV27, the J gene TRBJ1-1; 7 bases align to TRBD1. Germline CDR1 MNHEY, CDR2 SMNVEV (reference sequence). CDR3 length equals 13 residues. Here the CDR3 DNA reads TGCGAAGGGAGGGGGACAGCGAACACTGAAGCTTTCTTT. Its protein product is CEGRGTANTEAFF.

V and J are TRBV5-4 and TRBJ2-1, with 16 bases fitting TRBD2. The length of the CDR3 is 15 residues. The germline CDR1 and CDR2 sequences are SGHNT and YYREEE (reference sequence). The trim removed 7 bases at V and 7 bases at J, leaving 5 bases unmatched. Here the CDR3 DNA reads TGTGCCAGCCACTCGGGACTAGCGGGAGGGAATGAGCAGTTCTTC. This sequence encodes CASHSGLAGGNEQFF.

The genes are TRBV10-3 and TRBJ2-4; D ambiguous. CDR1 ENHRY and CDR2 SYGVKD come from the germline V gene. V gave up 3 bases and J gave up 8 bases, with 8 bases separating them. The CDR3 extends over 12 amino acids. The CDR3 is CAISDFEDIQYF. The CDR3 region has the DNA TGTGCCATCAGTGATTTCGAGGACATTCAGTACTTC.

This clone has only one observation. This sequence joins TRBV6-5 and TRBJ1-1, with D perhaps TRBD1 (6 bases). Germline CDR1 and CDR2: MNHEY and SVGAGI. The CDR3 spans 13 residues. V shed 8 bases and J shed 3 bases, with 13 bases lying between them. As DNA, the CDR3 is TGTGCCAGCGGCAGGGGAGGTGACACTGAAGCTTTCTTT. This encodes CASGRGGDTEAFF.

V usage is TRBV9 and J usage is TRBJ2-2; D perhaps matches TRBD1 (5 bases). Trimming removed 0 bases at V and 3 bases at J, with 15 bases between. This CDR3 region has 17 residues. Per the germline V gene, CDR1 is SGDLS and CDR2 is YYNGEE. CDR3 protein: CASSVEVGRADTGELFF. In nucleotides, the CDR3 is TGTGCCAGCAGCGTAGAAGTCGGCAGGGCGGACACCGGGGAGCTGTTTTTT. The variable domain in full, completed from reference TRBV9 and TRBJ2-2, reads DSGVTQTPKHLITATGQRVTLRCSPRSGDLSVYWYQQSLDQGLQFLIQYYNGEERAKGNILERFSAQQFPDLHSELNLSSLELGDSALYFCASSVEVGRADTGELFFGEGSRLTVL.

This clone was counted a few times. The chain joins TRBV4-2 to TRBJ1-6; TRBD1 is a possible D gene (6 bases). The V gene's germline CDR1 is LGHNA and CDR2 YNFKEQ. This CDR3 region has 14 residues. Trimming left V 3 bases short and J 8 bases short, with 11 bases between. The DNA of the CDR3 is TGTGCCAGCAGCCAGGGGGCTTGGGATTCACCCCTCCACTTT. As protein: CASSQGAWDSPLHF.

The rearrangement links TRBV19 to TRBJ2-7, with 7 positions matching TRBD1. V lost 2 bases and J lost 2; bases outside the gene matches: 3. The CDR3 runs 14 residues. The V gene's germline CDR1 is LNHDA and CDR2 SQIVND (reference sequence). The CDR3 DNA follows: TGTGCCAGTAGTATAACGGGACAGACCTACGAGCAGTACTTC. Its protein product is CASSITGQTYEQYF.

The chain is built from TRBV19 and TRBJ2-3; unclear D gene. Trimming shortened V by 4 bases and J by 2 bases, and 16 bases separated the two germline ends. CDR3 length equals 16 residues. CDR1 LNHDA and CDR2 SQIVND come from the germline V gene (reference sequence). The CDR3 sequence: CASSTRITPFTDTQYF. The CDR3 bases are TGTGCCAGTAGTACTCGGATCACCCCCTTCACAGATACGCAGTATTTT.

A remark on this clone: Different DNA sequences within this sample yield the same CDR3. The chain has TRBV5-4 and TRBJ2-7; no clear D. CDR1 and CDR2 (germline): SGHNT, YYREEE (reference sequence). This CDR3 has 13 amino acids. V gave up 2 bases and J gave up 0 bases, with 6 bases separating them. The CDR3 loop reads CASSFGSSYEQYF. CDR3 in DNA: TGTGCCAGCAGCTTTGGTAGCTCCTACGAGCAGTACTTC.

The CDR3 DNA sequence: TGTGCCATCGGCTCCTACGAGCAGTACTTC. Protein product: CAIGSYEQYF. The chain uses TRBV10-3 and TRBJ2-7; the D is unclear. Germline V gene data show CDR1 as ENHRY and CDR2 as SYGVKD. Trimming removed 8 bases at V and 0 bases at J, with 2 bases between. The CDR3 runs 10 residues.

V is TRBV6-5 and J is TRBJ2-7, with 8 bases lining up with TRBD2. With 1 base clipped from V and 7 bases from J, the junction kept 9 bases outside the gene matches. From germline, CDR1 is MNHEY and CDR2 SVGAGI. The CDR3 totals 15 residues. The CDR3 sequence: CASSYLSGSGWEQYF. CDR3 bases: TGTGCCAGCAGTTACTTGAGCGGGAGTGGGTGGGAGCAGTACTTC.

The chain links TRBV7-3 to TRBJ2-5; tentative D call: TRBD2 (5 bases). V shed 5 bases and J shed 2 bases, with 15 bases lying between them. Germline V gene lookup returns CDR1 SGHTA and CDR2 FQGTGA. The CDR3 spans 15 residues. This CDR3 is CASSPGGGLQETQYF. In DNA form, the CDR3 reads TGTGCCAGCAGCCCCGGCGGCGGGCTGCAAGAGACCCAGTACTTC.

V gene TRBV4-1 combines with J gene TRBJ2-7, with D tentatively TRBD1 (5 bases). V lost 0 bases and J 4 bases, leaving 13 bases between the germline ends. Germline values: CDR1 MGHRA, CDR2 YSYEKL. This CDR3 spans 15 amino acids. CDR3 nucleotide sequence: TGCGCCAGCAGCCAAGATCGTCAGGGCCAATACGAGCAGTACTTC. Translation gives CASSQDRQGQYEQYF.

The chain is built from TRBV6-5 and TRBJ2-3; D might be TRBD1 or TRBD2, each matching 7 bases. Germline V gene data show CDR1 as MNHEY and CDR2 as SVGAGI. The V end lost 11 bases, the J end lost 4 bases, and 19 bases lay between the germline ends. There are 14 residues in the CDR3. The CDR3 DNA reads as TGTGCCGGGGGGGGACCCACAGGGGCAGATACGCAGTATTTT. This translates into CAGGGPTGADTQYF.

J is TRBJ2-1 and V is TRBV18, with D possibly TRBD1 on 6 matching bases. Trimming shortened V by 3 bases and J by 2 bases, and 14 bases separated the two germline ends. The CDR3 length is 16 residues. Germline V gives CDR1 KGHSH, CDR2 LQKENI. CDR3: CASSPGIQGTYNEQFF. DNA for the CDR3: TGTGCCAGCTCACCGGGGATACAGGGAACCTACAATGAGCAGTTCTTC.